The source of this T cell receptor (beta chain) is a study of shared clonotypes between healthy human individuals. Naive CD8 populations comprised CD45RO-negative cells positively selected for CCR7, excluding terminally differentiated effector memory CD45RA+ cells. TCRdb's copy holds only in-frame clones and misses some; the assay was immunoSEQ multiplex PCR. The repertoire holds approximately 2,200,000 clones, just over 90% seen once, with approximately 1.7% in the top ten. Whole-study findings and limits: Clonotypes that were shared across four donors made up roughly 5% of naive CD4 clonotypes. Despite large depth, sorted-subset datasets appeared incompletely sequenced.

Note on this clone: Its antigen is not known.

The CDR3 is 16 amino acids. Germline assignment: CDR1 LGHNA and CDR2 YNFKEQ. V was clipped by 2 bases and J by 2 bases, with 12 bases between them. The sample was naive CD8+ T cells from PBMCs. The sequence derives from a man aged 18-30 years in good health. Some clones in this sample may be carry-over from other donors' samples. This chain uses TRBV4-2 with TRBJ2-2, with TRBD2 as a possible D gene (6 bases). This CDR3 reads CASSQKRRENTGELFF. CDR3 sequence (DNA): TGTGCCAGCAGCCAAAAGAGGCGGGAAAACACCGGGGAGCTGTTTTTT.